This TCR beta chain comes out of a study of T cells after yellow fever vaccination. Overall study context: Researchers used SMART-Seq v4 Ultra Low Input to prepare fractions that had low cell numbers. Findings of the study overall: Compared with primary, the secondary response was weaker and peaked at day 5, not 15.

CDR1 and CDR2 from the germline V gene are MNHEY and SVGAGI. Trimming pared 2 bases from V and 1 base from J, leaving 7 bases between. This CDR3 is 14 amino acids long. To note about this clonotype: The antigen is not known.

TCRdb independently ran MiXCR on the 5' RACE reads; one entry per CDR3 protein. This table holds about 150,000 distinct CDR3 sequences, approximately 6.2% found once. The clonotype was recovered from a man aged 18 to 35 who received the YFV17D yellow fever vaccine. This material consisted of CD4+ T cells sorted from PBMCs, taken on the day of the first yellow fever vaccination. The chain recombines TRBV6-5 with TRBJ2-3; D uncertain. The CDR3 sequence is CASSYTRGTDTQYF. The CDR3, as DNA: TGTGCCAGCAGTTACACCCGCGGCACAGATACGCAGTATTTT.